This TCR beta chain was identified in a study of shared clonotypes between healthy human individuals. General study findings and limits: It was observed that 5% to 6.5% of naive CD4 clonotypes were shared across several donors.

V was shortened by 1 base and J by 5 bases, with 8 bases between the two germline ends. CDR1 is MNHEY and CDR2 is SMNVEV in the germline V gene (reference sequence). The CDR3 has 13 residues. CD45RO-negative cells were positively selected for CCR7, leaving out terminally differentiated effector memory CD45RA+ cells. The donors, healthy adults who were HIV-negative, had experienced no recent acute infections or vaccinations. Only Caucasian adults living in Nashville, Tennessee made up the donor group. On this clone itself: Its target is unknown.

Original analysis: Filtering differed since immunoSEQ provided only junctions, with no quality scores. The repertoire was sequenced with immunoSEQ multiplex PCR; TCRdb's copy has only in-frame clones and lacks some. V and J calls plus clone size are reproduced from that table; the DNA served to infer D and trimming. This sample carries millions of clones, 93% of them seen once, and the ten largest clones take 1.5% to 2%. Sequencing input: naive CD8+ T cells from PBMCs. This TCR derives from a man younger than 35 in good health. Some clones in this sample may be carry-over from other donors' samples. This chain joins TRBV27 and TRBJ1-1; D unresolved. The CDR3, as DNA: TGTGCCAGCAGTTTATATGCGCTAACTGAAGCTTTCTTT. It specifies CASSLYALTEAFF.